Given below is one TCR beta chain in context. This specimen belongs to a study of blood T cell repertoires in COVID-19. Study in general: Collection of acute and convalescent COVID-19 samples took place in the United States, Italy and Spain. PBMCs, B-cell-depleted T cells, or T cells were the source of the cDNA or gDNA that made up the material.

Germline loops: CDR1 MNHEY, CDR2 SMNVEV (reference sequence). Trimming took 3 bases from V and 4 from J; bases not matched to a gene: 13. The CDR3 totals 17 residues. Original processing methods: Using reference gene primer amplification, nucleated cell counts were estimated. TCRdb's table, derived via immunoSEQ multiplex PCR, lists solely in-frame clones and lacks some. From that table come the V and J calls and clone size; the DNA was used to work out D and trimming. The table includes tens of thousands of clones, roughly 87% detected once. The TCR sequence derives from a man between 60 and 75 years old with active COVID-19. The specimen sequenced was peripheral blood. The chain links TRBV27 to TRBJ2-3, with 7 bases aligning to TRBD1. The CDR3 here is CASSFWGTGVMADTQYF. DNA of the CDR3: TGTGCCAGCAGTTTTTGGGGTACAGGGGTAATGGCAGATACGCAGTATTTT.